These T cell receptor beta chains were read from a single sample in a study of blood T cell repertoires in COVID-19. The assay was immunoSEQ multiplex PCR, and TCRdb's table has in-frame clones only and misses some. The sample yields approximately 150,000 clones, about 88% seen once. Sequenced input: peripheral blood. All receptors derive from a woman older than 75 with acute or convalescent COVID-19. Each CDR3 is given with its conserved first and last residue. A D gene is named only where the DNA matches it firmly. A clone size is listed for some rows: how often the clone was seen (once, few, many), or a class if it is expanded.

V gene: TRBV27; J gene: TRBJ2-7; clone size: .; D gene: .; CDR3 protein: CASSLGQSSSYEQYF; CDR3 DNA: TGTGCCAGCAGTTTAGGGCAGAGTTCCTCCTACGAGCAGTACTTC
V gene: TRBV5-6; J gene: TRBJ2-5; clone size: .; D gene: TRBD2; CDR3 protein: CASSLEGLGQTQYF; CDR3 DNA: TGTGCCAGCAGCTTGGAGGGACTAGGTCAGACCCAGTACTTC
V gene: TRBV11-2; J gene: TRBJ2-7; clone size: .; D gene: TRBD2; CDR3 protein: CASSLGPSGGSYEQYF; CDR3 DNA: TGTGCCAGCAGCTTAGGTCCTAGCGGAGGCTCCTACGAGCAGTACTTC
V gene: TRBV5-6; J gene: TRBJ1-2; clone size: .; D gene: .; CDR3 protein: CASSTPGTLFYGYTF; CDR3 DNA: TGTGCCAGCAGCACCCCCGGGACACTATTTTATGGCTACACCTTC
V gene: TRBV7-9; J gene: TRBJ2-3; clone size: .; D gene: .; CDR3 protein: CASSPDSDTQYF; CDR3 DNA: TGTGCCAGCAGCCCGGACTCAGATACGCAGTATTTT
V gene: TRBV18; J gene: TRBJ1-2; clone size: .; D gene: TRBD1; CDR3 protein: CASSPIGGSYGYTF; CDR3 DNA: TGTGCCAGCTCACCAATAGGGGGCTCCTATGGCTACACCTTC
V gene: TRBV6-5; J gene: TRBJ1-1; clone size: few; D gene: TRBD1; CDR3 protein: CASRTPKQGLEAFF; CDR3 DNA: TGTGCCAGCAGGACACCAAAACAGGGGCTTGAAGCTTTCTTT
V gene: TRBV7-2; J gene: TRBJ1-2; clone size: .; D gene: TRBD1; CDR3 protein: CASSGQGFLNYGYTF; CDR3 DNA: TGTGCCAGCAGCGGACAGGGGTTCTTAAACTATGGCTACACCTTC
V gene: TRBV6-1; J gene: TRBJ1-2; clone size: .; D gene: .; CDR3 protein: CASSEAYRDGYTF; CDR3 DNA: TGTGCCAGCAGTGAAGCTTACAGAGATGGCTACACCTTC
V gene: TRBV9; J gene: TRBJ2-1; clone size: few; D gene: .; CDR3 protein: CASSVQGSSYNEQFF; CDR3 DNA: TGTGCCAGCAGCGTCCAGGGGAGCTCCTACAATGAGCAGTTCTTC
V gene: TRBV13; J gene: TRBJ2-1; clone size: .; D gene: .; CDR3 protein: CASSLGYRESYNEQFF; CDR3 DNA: TGTGCCAGCAGCTTAGGGTACAGGGAGTCCTACAATGAGCAGTTCTTC
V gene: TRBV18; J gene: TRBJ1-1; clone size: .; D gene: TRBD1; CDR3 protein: CASSQDRDTEAFF; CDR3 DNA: TGTGCCAGCTCACAGGACAGGGATACTGAAGCTTTCTTT
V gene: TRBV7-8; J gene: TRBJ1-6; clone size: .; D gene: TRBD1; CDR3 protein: CASSATGVSPLHF; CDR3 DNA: TGTGCCAGCAGCGCGACAGGGGTTTCACCCCTCCACTTT
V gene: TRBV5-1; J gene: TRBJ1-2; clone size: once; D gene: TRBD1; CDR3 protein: CASSSGQGIDGYTF; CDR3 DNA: TGCGCCAGCAGTTCCGGACAGGGGATTGATGGCTACACCTTC
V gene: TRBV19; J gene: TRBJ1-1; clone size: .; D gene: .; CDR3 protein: CASSMWAAKPPMNTEAFF; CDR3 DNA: TGTGCCAGTAGTATGTGGGCAGCAAAACCACCTATGAACACTGAAGCTTTCTTT
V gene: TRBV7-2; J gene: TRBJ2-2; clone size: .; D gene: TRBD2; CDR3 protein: CASSLASGTNTGELFF; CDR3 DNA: TGTGCCAGCAGCTTAGCTAGCGGGACGAACACCGGGGAGCTGTTTTTT
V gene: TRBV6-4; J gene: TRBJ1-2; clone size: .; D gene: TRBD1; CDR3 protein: CASIRQGPSNYGYTF; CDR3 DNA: TGTGCCAGCATCCGACAGGGCCCTTCTAACTATGGCTACACCTTC
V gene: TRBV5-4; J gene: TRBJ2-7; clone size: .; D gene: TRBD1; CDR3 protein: CASSLGQGSYEQYF; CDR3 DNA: TGTGCCAGCAGCTTAGGACAGGGCAGCTACGAGCAGTACTTC
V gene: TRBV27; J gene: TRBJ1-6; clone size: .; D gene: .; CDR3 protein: CASSLGRLGHSPLHF; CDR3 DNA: TGTGCCAGCAGTTTGGGCCGATTGGGCCATTCACCCCTCCACTTT
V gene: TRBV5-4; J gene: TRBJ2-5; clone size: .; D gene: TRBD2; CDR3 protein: CASSFGPILAGQETQYF; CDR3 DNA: TGTGCCAGCAGCTTCGGGCCTATACTAGCGGGTCAAGAGACCCAGTACTTC
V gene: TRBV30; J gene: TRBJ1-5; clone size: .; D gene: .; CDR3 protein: CAWSPRVGRQPQHF; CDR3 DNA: TGTGCCTGGAGCCCTCGGGTGGGTAGGCAGCCCCAGCATTTT
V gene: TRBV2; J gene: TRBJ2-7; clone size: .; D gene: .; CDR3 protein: CASTTSGWHEQYF; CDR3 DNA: TGTGCCAGCACAACATCAGGGTGGCACGAGCAGTACTTC
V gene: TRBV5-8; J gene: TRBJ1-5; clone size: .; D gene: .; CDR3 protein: CASSERGYSNQPQHF; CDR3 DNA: TGTGCCAGCAGCGAGAGAGGCTATAGCAATCAGCCCCAGCATTTT
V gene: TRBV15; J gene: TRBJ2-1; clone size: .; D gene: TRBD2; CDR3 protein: CATSRDRAGANEQFF; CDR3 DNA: TGTGCCACCAGCAGAGATAGGGCGGGAGCTAATGAGCAGTTCTTC
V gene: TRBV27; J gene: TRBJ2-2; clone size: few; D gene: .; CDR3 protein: CASRTGQLAGELFF; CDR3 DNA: TGTGCCAGCCGAACCGGCCAACTAGCCGGGGAGCTGTTTTTT
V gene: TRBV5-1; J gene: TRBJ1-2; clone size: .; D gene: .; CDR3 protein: CASSLTTGSDYGYTF; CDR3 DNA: TGCGCCAGCAGCTTGACTACAGGGTCCGACTATGGCTACACCTTC
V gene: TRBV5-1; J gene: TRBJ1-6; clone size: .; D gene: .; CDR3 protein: CASSLVGQNSPLHF; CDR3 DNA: TGCGCCAGCAGCTTGGTCGGACAGAATTCACCCCTCCACTTT
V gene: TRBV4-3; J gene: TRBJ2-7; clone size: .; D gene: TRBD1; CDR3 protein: CASSHLGQGEYEQYF; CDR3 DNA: TGCGCCAGCAGCCATCTTGGACAGGGAGAGTACGAGCAGTACTTC
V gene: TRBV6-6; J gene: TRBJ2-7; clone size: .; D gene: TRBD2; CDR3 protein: CASLRTSGGKYEQYF; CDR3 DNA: TGTGCCAGTCTACGGACTAGCGGGGGGAAGTACGAGCAGTACTTC
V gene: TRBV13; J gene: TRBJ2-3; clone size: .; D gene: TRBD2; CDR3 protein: CASSLGGLAGADTQYF; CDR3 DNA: TGTGCCAGCAGCTTAGGGGGACTAGCGGGAGCAGATACGCAGTATTTT
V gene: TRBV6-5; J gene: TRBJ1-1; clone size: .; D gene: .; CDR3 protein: CASSYPGTSEAFF; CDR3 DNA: TGTGCCAGCAGTTACCCTGGGACAAGTGAAGCTTTCTTT
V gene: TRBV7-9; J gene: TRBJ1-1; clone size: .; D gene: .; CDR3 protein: CASSLVQGYTEAFF; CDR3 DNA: TGTGCCAGCAGCTTAGTACAGGGATACACTGAAGCTTTCTTT
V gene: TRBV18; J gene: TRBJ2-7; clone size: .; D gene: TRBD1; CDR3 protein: CASSPTGDEQYF; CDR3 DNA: TGTGCCAGCTCACCAACAGGGGACGAGCAGTACTTC
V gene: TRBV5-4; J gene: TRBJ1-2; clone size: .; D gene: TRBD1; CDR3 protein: CASSLDRGQGYGYTF; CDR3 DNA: TGTGCCAGCAGCTTGGACAGGGGGCAAGGCTATGGCTACACCTTC
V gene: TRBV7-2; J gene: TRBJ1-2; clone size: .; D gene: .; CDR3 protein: CASSLSRGSYNYGYTF; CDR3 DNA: TGTGCCAGCAGCTTATCGCGGGGGAGCTATAACTATGGCTACACCTTC
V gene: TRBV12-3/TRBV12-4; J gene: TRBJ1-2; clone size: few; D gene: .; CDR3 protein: CASSLGTYYGYTF; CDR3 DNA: TGTGCCAGCAGTTTGGGCACTTACTATGGCTACACCTTC
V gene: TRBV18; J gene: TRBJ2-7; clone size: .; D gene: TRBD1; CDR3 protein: CASSPPTGVYEQYF; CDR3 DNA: TGTGCCAGCTCACCACCGACAGGGGTCTACGAGCAGTACTTC
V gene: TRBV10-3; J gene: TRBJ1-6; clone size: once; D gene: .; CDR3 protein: CAISESNLQGSNSPLHF; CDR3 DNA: TGTGCCATCAGTGAGTCGAACCTCCAGGGGAGTAATTCACCCCTCCACTTT
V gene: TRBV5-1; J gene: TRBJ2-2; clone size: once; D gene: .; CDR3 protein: CASSLGVSGNTGELFF; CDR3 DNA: TGCGCCAGCAGCTTGGGGGTTAGCGGGAACACCGGGGAGCTGTTTTTT
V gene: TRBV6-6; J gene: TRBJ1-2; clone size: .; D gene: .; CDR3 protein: CASTSRDYGYTF; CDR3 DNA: TGTGCCAGCACCTCACGGGACTATGGCTACACCTTC
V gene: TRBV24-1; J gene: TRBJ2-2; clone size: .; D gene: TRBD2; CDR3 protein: CATSVNSGTGINTGELFF; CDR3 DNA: TGTGCCACCAGTGTGAATAGCGGGACCGGGATAAACACCGGGGAGCTGTTTTTT
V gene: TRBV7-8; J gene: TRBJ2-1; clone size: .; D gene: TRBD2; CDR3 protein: CASSYGLVVGSYNEQFF; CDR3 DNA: TGTGCCAGCAGCTATGGACTAGTAGTTGGGTCCTACAATGAGCAGTTCTTC
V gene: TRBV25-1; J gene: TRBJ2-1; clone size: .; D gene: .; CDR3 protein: CASSATGAGGEQFF; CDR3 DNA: TGTGCCAGCAGTGCTACCGGAGCCGGGGGTGAGCAGTTCTTC
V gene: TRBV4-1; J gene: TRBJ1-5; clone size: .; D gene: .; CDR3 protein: CASSQDSYSNQPQHF; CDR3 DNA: TGCGCCAGCAGCCAAGACAGTTATAGCAATCAGCCCCAGCATTTT
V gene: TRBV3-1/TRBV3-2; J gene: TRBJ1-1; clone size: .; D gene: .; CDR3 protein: CASSQNIPPEAFF; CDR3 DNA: TGTGCCAGCAGCCAGAACATTCCTCCTGAAGCTTTCTTT
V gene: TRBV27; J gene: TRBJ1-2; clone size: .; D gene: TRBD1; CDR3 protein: CASKTGGIYGYTF; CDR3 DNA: TGTGCTTCAAAGACAGGGGGAATCTATGGCTACACCTTC
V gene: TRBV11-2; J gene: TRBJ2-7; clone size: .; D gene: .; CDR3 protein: CASSPNFGWPLLNHEQYF; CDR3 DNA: TGTGCCAGCAGTCCTAATTTCGGGTGGCCCTTGTTGAATCACGAGCAGTACTTC
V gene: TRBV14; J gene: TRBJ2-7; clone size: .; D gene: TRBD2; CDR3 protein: CASSQPGLASVQYF; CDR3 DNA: TGTGCCAGCAGCCAACCGGGACTAGCATCGGTACAGTACTTC
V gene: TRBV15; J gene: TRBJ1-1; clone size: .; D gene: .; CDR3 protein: CATSPGRGAEAFF; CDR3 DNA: TGTGCCACCAGTCCCGGACGGGGTGCTGAAGCTTTCTTT
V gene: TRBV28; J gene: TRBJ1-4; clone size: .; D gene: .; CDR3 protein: CASSENLQGRKLFF; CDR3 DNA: TGTGCCAGCAGTGAAAACCTTCAGGGAAGGAAACTGTTTTTT
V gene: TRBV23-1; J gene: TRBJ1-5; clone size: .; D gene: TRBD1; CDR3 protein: CASSQHAAGGDNQPQHF; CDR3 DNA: TGCGCCAGCAGTCAACACGCGGCAGGGGGAGACAATCAGCCCCAGCATTTT
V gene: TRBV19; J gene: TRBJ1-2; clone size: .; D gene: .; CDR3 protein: CASSISTSNYGYTF; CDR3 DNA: TGTGCCAGTAGTATTTCTACCTCTAACTATGGCTACACCTTC
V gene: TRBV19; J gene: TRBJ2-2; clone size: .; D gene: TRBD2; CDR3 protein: CASSSGLAGATGELFF; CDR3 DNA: TGTGCCAGTAGTTCTGGACTAGCGGGAGCAACCGGGGAGCTGTTTTTT
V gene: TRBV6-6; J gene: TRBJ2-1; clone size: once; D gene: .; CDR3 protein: CASSLLDEQFF; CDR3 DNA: TGTGCCAGCAGCCTTCTCGATGAGCAGTTCTTC
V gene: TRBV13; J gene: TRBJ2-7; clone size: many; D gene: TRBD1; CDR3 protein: CASSPKTGGLAEQYF; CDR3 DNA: TGTGCCAGCAGCCCTAAGACAGGGGGGCTGGCCGAGCAGTACTTC